The 5 T cell receptor beta chains below all came from one sample that was sequenced in a study of blood T cell repertoires in COVID-19. This table comes from immunoSEQ multiplex PCR, and its TCRdb copy is limited to in-frame clones, with some not included. The sample has nearly 40,000 clones; about four fifths are singletons. Sequenced input: peripheral blood. The receptors were sampled from a man older than 75 with active or convalescent COVID-19.

The chain joins TRBV4-1 to TRBJ2-7, with D possibly matching TRBD2 (6 bases). V gave up 3 bases and J gave up 2 bases, with 14 bases separating them. This CDR3 spans 15 amino acids. Per germline, CDR1 MGHRA and CDR2 YSYEKL. The CDR3 sequence is CASSHLSGPTYEQYF. CDR3 sequence (DNA): TGCGCCAGCAGCCACCTTAGCGGACCAACCTACGAGCAGTACTTC.

This CDR3 is CASSSQSGGTIYF. The CDR3 nucleotides read TGTGCCAGCAGCTCCCAATCAGGGGGCACCATATATTTT. The chain employs TRBV7-2 and TRBJ1-3; 7 nucleotides agree with TRBD1. Germline CDR1 is SGHTA and CDR2 is FQGNSA. The CDR3 runs 13 residues. After removal of 4 bases from V and 9 bases from J, the junction contained 6 bases not matched to a gene.

In its sample, this clone was seen once. The chain has TRBV15 and TRBJ1-2; D may be TRBD1 (5 bases). Trimming removed 5 bases at V and 7 bases at J, with 14 bases between. The CDR3 is made up of 13 amino acids. Looked up from germline, CDR1 is LNHNV and CDR2 is YYDKDF (reference sequence). The CDR3 DNA reads TGTGCCACCAGCCCTGATGCGGGGCTTGGCTACACCTTC. Residues: CATSPDAGLGYTF. Combining the CDR3 with reference TRBV15 and TRBJ1-2 gives the whole variable domain DAMVIQNPRYQVTQFGKPVTLSCSQTLNHNVMYWYQQKSSQAPKLLFHYYDKDFNNEADTPDNFQSRRPNTSFCFLDIRSPGLGDTAMYLCATSPDAGLGYTFGSGTRLTVV.

The chain recombines TRBV6-5 with TRBJ1-1, with D tentatively TRBD1 (5 bases). The germline V and J ends were trimmed by 6 bases and 3 bases, with 17 bases remaining between them. Per germline, CDR1 MNHEY and CDR2 SVGAGI. The CDR3 totals 15 residues. This CDR3 is CASSPPTAGDTEAFF. The CDR3 DNA is TGTGCCAGCAGCCCCCCGACAGCTGGGGACACTGAAGCTTTCTTT.

The chain links TRBV7-2 to TRBJ1-2, with 8 bases matching TRBD1. The CDR3 is made up of 15 amino acids. Per the germline V gene, CDR1 is SGHTA and CDR2 is FQGNSA. Germline trimming cut 4 bases from V and 0 bases from J; bases unmatched to any gene: 4. Written as DNA, the CDR3 is TGTGCCAGCAGCTCAGGACAGGGAGCTAACTATGGCTACACCTTC. It specifies CASSSGQGANYGYTF.